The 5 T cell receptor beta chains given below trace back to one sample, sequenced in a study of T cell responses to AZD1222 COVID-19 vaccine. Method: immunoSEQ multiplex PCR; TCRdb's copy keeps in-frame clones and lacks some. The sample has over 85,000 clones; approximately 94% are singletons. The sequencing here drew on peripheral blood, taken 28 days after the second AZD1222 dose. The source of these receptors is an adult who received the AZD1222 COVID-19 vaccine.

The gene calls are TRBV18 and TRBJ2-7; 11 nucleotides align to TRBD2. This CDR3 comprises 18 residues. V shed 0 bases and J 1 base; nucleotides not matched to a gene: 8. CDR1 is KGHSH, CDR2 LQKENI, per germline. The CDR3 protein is CASSPPASGGPFSYEQYF. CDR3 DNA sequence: TGTGCCAGCTCACCACCCGCTAGCGGGGGGCCTTTTTCCTACGAGCAGTACTTC.

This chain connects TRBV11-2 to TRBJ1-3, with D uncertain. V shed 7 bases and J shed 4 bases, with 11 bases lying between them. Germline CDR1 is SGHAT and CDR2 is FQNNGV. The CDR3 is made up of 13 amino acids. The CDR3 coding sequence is TGTGCCAGCACCGACCAGTTCGGAAACACCATATATTTT. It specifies CASTDQFGNTIYF.

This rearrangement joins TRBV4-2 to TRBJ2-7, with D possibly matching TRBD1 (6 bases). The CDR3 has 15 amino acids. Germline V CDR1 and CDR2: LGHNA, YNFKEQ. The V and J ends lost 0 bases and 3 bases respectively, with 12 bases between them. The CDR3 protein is CASSQDGTLGYEQYF. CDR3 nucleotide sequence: TGTGCCAGCAGCCAAGATGGGACACTAGGCTACGAGCAGTACTTC.

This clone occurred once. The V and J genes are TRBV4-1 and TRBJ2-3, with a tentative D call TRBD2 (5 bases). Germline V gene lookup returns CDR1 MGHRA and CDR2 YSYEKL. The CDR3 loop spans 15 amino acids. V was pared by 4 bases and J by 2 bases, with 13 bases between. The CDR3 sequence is CASSLIAKPTDTQYF. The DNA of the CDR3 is TGCGCCAGCAGCCTTATAGCGAAACCCACAGATACGCAGTATTTT.

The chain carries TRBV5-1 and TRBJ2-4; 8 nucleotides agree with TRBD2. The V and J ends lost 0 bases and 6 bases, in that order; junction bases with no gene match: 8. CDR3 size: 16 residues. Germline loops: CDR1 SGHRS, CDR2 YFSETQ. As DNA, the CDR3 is TGCGCCAGCAGCTTGGCCCCGGGGGGGCCAGGAAACATTCAGTACTTC. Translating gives CASSLAPGGPGNIQYF.